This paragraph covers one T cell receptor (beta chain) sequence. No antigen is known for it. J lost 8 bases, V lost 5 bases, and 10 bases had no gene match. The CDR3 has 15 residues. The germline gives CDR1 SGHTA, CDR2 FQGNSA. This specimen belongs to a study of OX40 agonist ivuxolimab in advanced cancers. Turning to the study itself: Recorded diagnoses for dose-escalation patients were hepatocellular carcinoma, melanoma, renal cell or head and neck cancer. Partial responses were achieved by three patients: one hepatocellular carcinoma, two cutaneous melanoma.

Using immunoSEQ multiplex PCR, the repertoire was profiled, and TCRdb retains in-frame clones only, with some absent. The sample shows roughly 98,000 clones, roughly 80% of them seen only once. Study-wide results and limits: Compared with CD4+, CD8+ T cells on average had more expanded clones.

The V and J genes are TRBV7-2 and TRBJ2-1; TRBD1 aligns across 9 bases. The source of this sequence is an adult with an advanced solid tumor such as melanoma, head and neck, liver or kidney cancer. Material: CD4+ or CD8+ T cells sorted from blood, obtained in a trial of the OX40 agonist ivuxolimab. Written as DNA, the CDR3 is TGTGCCAGCAGCACAGGACAGGGGCAATGGTATGAGCAGTTCTTC. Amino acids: CASSTGQGQWYEQFF.